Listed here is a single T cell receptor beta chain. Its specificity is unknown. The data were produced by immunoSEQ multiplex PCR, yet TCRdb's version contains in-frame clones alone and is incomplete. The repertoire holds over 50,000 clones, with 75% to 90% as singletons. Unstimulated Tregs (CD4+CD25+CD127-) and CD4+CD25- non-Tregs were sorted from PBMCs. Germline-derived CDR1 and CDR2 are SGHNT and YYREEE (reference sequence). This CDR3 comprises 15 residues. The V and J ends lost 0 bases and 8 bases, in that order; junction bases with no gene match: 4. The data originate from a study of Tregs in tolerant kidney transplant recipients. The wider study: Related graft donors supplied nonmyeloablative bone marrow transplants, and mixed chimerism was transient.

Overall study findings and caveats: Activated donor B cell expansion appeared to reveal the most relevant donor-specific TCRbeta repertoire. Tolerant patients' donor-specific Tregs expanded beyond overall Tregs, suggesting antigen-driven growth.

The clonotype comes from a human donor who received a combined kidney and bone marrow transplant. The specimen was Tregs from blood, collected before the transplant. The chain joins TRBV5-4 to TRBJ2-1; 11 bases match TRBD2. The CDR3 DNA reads TGTGCCAGCAGCTTGGGTAGCGGGAGGGCGGATGAGCAGTTCTTC. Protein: CASSLGSGRADEQFF.